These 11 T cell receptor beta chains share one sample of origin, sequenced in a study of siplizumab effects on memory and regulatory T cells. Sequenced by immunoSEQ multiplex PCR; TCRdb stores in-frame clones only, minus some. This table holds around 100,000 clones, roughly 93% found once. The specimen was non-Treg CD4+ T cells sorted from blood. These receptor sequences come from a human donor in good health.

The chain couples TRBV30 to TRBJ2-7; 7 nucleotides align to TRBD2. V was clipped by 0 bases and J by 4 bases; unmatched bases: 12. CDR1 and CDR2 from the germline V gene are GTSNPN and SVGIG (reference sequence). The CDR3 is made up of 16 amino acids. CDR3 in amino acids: CAWSVGASGYTYEQYF. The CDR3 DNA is TGTGCCTGGAGTGTAGGGGCTAGCGGATACACTTACGAGCAGTACTTC.

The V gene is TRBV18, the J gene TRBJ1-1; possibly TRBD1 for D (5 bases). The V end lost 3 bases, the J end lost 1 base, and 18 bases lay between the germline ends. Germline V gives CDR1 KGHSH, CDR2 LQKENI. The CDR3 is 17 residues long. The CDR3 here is CASSPQGPRRQNTEAFF. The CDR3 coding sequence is TGTGCCAGCTCACCTCAGGGACCTCGAAGACAGAACACTGAAGCTTTCTTT.

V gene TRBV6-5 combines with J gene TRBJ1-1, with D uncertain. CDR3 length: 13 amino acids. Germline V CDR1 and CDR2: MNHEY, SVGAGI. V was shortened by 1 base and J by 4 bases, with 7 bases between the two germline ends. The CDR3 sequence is CASSYYPSTEAFF. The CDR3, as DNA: TGTGCCAGCAGTTACTATCCGTCCACTGAAGCTTTCTTT.

The CDR3 is CAWRLRGGNTEAFF. Written as DNA, the CDR3 is TGTGCCTGGAGGTTACGAGGAGGGAACACTGAAGCTTTCTTT. This chain joins TRBV30 and TRBJ1-1, with no clear D. The germline V gene encodes CDR1 GTSNPN and CDR2 SVGIG (reference sequence). CDR3 size: 14 residues. Trimming shortened V by 3 bases and J by 1 base, and 12 bases separated the two germline ends.

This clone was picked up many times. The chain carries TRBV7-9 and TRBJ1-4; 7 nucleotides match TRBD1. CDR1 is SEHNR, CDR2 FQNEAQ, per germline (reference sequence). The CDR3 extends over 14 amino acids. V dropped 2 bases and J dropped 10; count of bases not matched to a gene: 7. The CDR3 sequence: CASSLKVEGAKLFF. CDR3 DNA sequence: TGTGCCAGCAGCTTAAAGGTCGAGGGGGCAAAACTGTTTTTT. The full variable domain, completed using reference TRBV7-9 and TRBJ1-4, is DTGVSQNPRHKITKRGQNVTFRCDPISEHNRLYWYRQTLGQGPEFLTYFQNEAQLEKSRLLSDRFSAERPKGSFSTLEIQRTEQGDSAMYLCASSLKVEGAKLFFGSGTQLSVL.

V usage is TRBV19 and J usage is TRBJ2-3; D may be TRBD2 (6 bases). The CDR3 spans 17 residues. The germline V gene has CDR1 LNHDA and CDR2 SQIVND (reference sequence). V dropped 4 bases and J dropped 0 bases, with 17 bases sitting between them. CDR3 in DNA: TGTGCCAGTAGTAGGAAGGGACGAGGGACTAGCACAGATACGCAGTATTTT. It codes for CASSRKGRGTSTDTQYF.

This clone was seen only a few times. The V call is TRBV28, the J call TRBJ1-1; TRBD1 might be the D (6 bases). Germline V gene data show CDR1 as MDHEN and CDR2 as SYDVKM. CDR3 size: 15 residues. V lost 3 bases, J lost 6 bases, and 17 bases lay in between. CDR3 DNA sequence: TGTGCCAGCAGTTTGCACAGCAACAGGGTGGCTGAAGCTTTCTTT. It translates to CASSLHSNRVAEAFF.

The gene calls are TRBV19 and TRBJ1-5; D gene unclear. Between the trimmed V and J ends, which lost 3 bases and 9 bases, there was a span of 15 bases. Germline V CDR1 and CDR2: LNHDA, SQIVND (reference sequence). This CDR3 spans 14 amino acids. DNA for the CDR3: TGTGCCAGTAGTATTCAGAACTCCGAGGGGCCCCAGCATTTT. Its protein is CASSIQNSEGPQHF.

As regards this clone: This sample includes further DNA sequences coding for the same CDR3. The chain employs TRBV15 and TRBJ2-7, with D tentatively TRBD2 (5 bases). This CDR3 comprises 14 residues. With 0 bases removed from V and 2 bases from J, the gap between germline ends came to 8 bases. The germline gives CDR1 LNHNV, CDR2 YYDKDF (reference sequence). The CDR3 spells CATSRDRGTYEQYF. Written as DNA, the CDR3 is TGTGCCACCAGCAGAGATCGGGGTACCTACGAGCAGTACTTC.

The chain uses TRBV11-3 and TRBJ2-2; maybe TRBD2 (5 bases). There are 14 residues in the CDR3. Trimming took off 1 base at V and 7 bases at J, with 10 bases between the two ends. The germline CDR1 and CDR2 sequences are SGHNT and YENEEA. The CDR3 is CASSLVVGVGELFF. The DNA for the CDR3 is TGTGCCAGCAGCTTAGTGGTGGGAGTCGGGGAGCTGTTTTTT.

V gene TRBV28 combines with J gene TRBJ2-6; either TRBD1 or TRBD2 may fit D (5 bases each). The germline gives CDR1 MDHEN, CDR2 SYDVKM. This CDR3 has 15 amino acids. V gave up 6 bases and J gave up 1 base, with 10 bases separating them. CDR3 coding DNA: TGTGCCAGCAGGGGGCGAGGGTCTGGGGCCAACGTCCTGACTTTC. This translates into CASRGRGSGANVLTF. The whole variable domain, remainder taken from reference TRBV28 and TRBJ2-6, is DVKVTQSSRYLVKRTGEKVFLECVQDMDHENMFWYRQDPGLGLRLIYFSYDVKMKEKGDIPEGYSVSREKKERFSLILESASTNQTSMYLCASRGRGSGANVLTFGAGSRLTVL.